This passage covers 26 T cell receptor beta chains from one sample sequenced in a study of blood T cell repertoires in COVID-19. Sequenced by immunoSEQ multiplex PCR; TCRdb stores in-frame clones only, minus some. Altogether 200,000 to 250,000 clones are present, roughly nine tenths being singletons, with the ten largest covering approximately 12%. Sequenced sample: peripheral blood. The source of these receptors is a woman aged 18-35 years who had recovered from COVID-19.

This clone showed up just a few times. This chain joins TRBV4-1 and TRBJ2-5; 12 nucleotides match TRBD1. The CDR3 has 17 amino acids. Germline CDR1 MGHRA, CDR2 YSYEKL. V lost 2 bases, J lost 4 bases, and 8 bases stayed unmatched. The DNA of the CDR3 is TGCGCCAGCAGCCAACCAGCCGGGACAGGGGGCCGAGAGACCCAGTACTTC. Amino acids: CASSQPAGTGGRETQYF.

The chain combines TRBV5-4 with TRBJ2-7; D gene uncertain. The CDR3 sequence is 14 residues long. CDR1 SGHNT and CDR2 YYREEE come from the germline V gene (reference sequence). Trimming took 0 bases from V and 0 from J, leaving 7 bases between them. The CDR3 loop reads CASSLAASSYEQYF. CDR3 sequence (DNA): TGTGCCAGCAGCTTGGCCGCGAGCTCCTACGAGCAGTACTTC.

This chain connects TRBV11-2 to TRBJ2-3; 10 nucleotides line up with TRBD1. Per the germline V gene, CDR1 is SGHAT and CDR2 is FQNNGV. Trimming took 5 bases from V and 6 from J; bases not matched to a gene: 8. The CDR3 loop spans 15 amino acids. CDR3 sequence (DNA): TGTGCCAGCAGCCAAGGGACAGGGGAGGGGGATACGCAGTATTTT. It codes for CASSQGTGEGDTQYF.

The chain combines TRBV27 with TRBJ1-1, with 8 bases matching TRBD1. This CDR3 spans 14 amino acids. V lost 8 bases, J lost 5 bases, and 10 bases stayed unmatched. Germline V gives CDR1 MNHEY, CDR2 SMNVEV (reference sequence). CDR3 sequence reads: CASARFDRGTEAFF. Written as DNA, the CDR3 is TGTGCCAGCGCCCGTTTCGACAGGGGAACTGAAGCTTTCTTT.

This chain uses TRBV6-5 with TRBJ2-3; D gene ambiguous. CDR3 length: 16 amino acids. V was cut by 0 bases and J by 0 bases, with 10 bases left in between. Germline CDR1 and CDR2: MNHEY and SVGAGI. CDR3 amino acids: CASSYSTGISTDTQYF. The CDR3 nucleotides are TGTGCCAGCAGTTACTCGACGGGTATTAGCACAGATACGCAGTATTTT.

V gene TRBV7-8 combines with J gene TRBJ2-7; 13 positions match TRBD2. CDR3 length: 16 residues. Germline V gives CDR1 SGHVS, CDR2 FQNEAQ. The trim removed 5 bases at V and 2 bases at J, leaving 6 bases unmatched. The CDR3 spells CASSRGTSGDPYEQYF. The CDR3 nucleotides are TGTGCCAGCAGCCGGGGGACTAGCGGGGACCCCTACGAGCAGTACTTC.

The CDR3 here is CASSTGTGGTVDDQPQHF. The CDR3, as DNA: TGTGCCAGCAGTACCGGGACAGGGGGTACTGTCGATGATCAGCCCCAGCATTTT. This chain joins TRBV25-1 and TRBJ1-5; 11 bases agree with TRBD1. The CDR3 is 18 residues long. Losses at the gene ends were 5 bases for V and 5 bases for J; bases not matched to a gene: 14. CDR1 MGHDK and CDR2 SYGVNS come from the germline V gene. The variable domain in full, with the rest retrieved from reference TRBV25-1 and TRBJ1-5, is EADIYQTPRYLVIGTGKKITLECSQTMGHDKMYWYQQDPGMELHLIHYSYGVNSTEKGDLSSESTVSRIRTEHFPLTLESARPSHTSQYLCASSTGTGGTVDDQPQHFGDGTRLSIL.

The rearrangement joins TRBV3-1 (or the pseudogene TRBV3-2) to TRBJ1-1; D not certain. Germline CDR1 is LGHDT and CDR2 is YNNKEL (reference sequence). CDR3 length: 13 amino acids. Trimming pared 6 bases from V and 0 bases from J, leaving 8 bases between. CDR3 nucleotide sequence: TGTGCCAGCAGACCCACGGTGAACACTGAAGCTTTCTTT. Translating gives CASRPTVNTEAFF.

The rearrangement links TRBV30 to TRBJ2-7, with 7 bases that match TRBD2. Germline lookup yields CDR1 GTSNPN and CDR2 SVGIG (reference sequence). Trimming cost V 5 bases and J 5 bases; bases outside gene matches: 6. CDR3 length: 12 amino acids. CDR3 sequence reads: CAWEKGLDEQYF. The CDR3 DNA sequence: TGTGCCTGGGAAAAAGGACTAGACGAGCAGTACTTC. Full variable domain (remainder filled in from reference TRBV30 and TRBJ2-7): SQTIHQWPATLVQPVGSPLSLECTVEGTSNPNLYWYRQAAGRGLQLLFYSVGIGQISSEVPQNLSASRPQDRQFILSSKKLLLSDSGFYLCAWEKGLDEQYFGPGTRLTVT.

CDR3 amino acids: CASSQDEVEEQYF. In DNA form, the CDR3 reads TGTGCCAGCAGCCAAGATGAGGTCGAAGAGCAGTACTTC. This chain connects TRBV4-2 to TRBJ2-7, with D hard to call. Trimming pared 0 bases from V and 7 bases from J, leaving 10 bases between. Germline V gene lookup returns CDR1 LGHNA and CDR2 YNFKEQ. CDR3 length equals 13 residues.

The gene calls are TRBV7-6 and TRBJ2-7; a possible D gene is TRBD1 (6 bases). V was trimmed by 5 bases and J by 1 base, leaving 21 bases between them. Germline V lookup: CDR1 SGHVS, CDR2 FNYEAQ. This CDR3 spans 17 amino acids. CDR3 nucleotides: TGTGCCAGCAGCCCCGCCCCTGGGGGCGCTTCTTCCTACGAGCAGTACTTC. Its translation is CASSPAPGGASSYEQYF.

The V call is TRBV11-2, the J call TRBJ2-7; 7 bases fit TRBD2. Germline V CDR1 and CDR2: SGHAT, FQNNGV. The CDR3 consists of 13 residues. J lost 9 bases, V lost 0 bases, and 5 bases had no gene match. The CDR3 bases are TGTGCCAGCAGCTTAGATCCGGGGAGGGGGCAGTACTTC. It is translated as CASSLDPGRGQYF. Full variable domain (outside the CDR3, taken from reference TRBV11-2 and TRBJ2-7): EAGVAQSPRYKIIEKRQSVAFWCNPISGHATLYWYQQILGQGPKLLIQFQNNGVVDDSQLPKDRFSAERLKGVDSTLKIQPAKLEDSAVYLCASSLDPGRGQYFGPGTRLTVT.

The V and J genes are TRBV7-3 and TRBJ2-5; 8 bases line up with TRBD2. The V segment lost 0 bases and the J segment 3 bases; nucleotides outside the gene matches: 3. The germline gives CDR1 SGHTA, CDR2 FQGTGA. The CDR3 is 15 amino acids. CDR3 residues: CASSLTGGRKETQYF. The CDR3 DNA reads as TGTGCCAGCAGCTTAACTGGCGGGAGGAAAGAGACCCAGTACTTC.

The chain is built from TRBV19 and TRBJ2-1; D ambiguous. Per germline, CDR1 LNHDA and CDR2 SQIVND (reference sequence). Trimming pared 4 bases from V and 3 bases from J, leaving 7 bases between. CDR3 length: 13 residues. CDR3 amino acids: CASSTSSYNEQFF. The DNA for the CDR3 is TGTGCCAGTAGTACCTCTAGCTACAATGAGCAGTTCTTC.

This sequence joins TRBV5-6 and TRBJ1-1; 8 positions agree with TRBD1. J was trimmed by 4 bases and V by 4 bases; bases with no gene match: 3. CDR1 SGHDT and CDR2 YYEEEE come from the germline V gene. This CDR3 has 13 amino acids. Written as DNA, the CDR3 is TGTGCCAGCAGCGGAACAGGGGGCACTGAAGCTTTCTTT. The encoded protein is CASSGTGGTEAFF.

J is TRBJ2-5 and V is TRBV6-5; D remains unclear. Trimming removed 2 bases at V and 2 bases at J, with 6 bases between. The CDR3 loop spans 13 amino acids. The germline gives CDR1 MNHEY, CDR2 SVGAGI. CDR3 sequence reads: CASSYGVQETQYF. In nucleotides, the CDR3 is TGTGCCAGCAGTTACGGAGTACAAGAGACCCAGTACTTC.

The chain combines TRBV7-3 with TRBJ2-2; tentatively, D is TRBD2 (5 bases). The CDR3 is 14 residues long. Germline assignment: CDR1 SGHTA and CDR2 FQGTGA. Deletions cut 4 bases from V and 6 bases from J, with 12 bases between. CDR3 DNA sequence: TGTGCCAGCAGCTCCAACGGGGTACCCGGGGAGCTGTTTTTT. It codes for CASSSNGVPGELFF. The full variable domain, completed using reference TRBV7-3 and TRBJ2-2, is GAGVSQTPSNKVTEKGKYVELRCDPISGHTALYWYRQSLGQGPEFLIYFQGTGAADDSGLPNDRFFAVRPEGSVSTLKIQRTERGDSAVYLCASSSNGVPGELFFGEGSRLTVL.

The chain combines TRBV2 with TRBJ1-2, with D tentatively TRBD1 (6 bases). V gave up 7 bases and J gave up 5 bases, with 17 bases separating them. The CDR3 has 14 amino acids. Per germline, CDR1 SNHLY and CDR2 FYNNEI. The chain's CDR3 is CASNLRGQGYGYTF. CDR3 DNA: TGTGCCAGCAACCTCAGGGGCCAGGGGTATGGCTACACCTTC.

This clone was recorded only once. This chain joins TRBV30 and TRBJ2-1, with a possible D match to TRBD2 (6 bases). The CDR3 is 12 residues long. The germline V and J ends were trimmed by 2 bases and 7 bases, with 9 bases remaining between them. Per germline, CDR1 GTSNPN and CDR2 SVGIG (reference sequence). Here the CDR3 DNA reads TGTGCCTGGAGTCCTGGGGGGAATGAGCAGTTCTTC. Its protein is CAWSPGGNEQFF. Full variable domain (rest looked up from reference TRBV30 and TRBJ2-1): SQTIHQWPATLVQPVGSPLSLECTVEGTSNPNLYWYRQAAGRGLQLLFYSVGIGQISSEVPQNLSASRPQDRQFILSSKKLLLSDSGFYLCAWSPGGNEQFFGPGTRLTVL.

This chain connects TRBV4-3 to TRBJ2-7; TRBD2 agrees at 11 bases. The length of the CDR3 is 15 residues. Germline lookup yields CDR1 LGHNA and CDR2 YSLEER. J gave up 7 bases and V 1 base, and 6 bases lay outside the gene matches. In DNA form, the CDR3 reads TGCGCCAGCAGCCAAGGCCTAGCGGGAGGCATAGAGCAGTACTTC. Translation gives CASSQGLAGGIEQYF.

The chain links TRBV5-1 to TRBJ1-5; no clear D gene. V gave up 5 bases and J gave up 2 bases, with 11 bases separating them. Germline assignment: CDR1 SGHRS and CDR2 YFSETQ. CDR3 length: 14 residues. The CDR3: CASSRGGGNQPQHF. DNA for the CDR3: TGCGCCAGCAGTAGAGGAGGCGGCAATCAGCCCCAGCATTTT.

The sample holds a few counts of this clone. The chain recombines TRBV10-3 with TRBJ1-1; 8 bases align to TRBD1. CDR3 length equals 15 residues. V lost 3 bases and J lost 1; bases outside the gene matches: 4. Germline V CDR1 and CDR2: ENHRY, SYGVKD. This CDR3 is CAISERTGKNTEAFF. Here the CDR3 DNA reads TGTGCCATCAGTGAAAGGACAGGGAAGAACACTGAAGCTTTCTTT.

The DNA of the CDR3 is TGTGCCAGCAGCTGGGGGCAGTTCGCCGAGCAGTACTTC. Its translation: CASSWGQFAEQYF. The chain carries TRBV5-6 and TRBJ2-7, with D maybe TRBD1 (6 bases). V gave up 3 bases and J gave up 6 bases, with 13 bases separating them. The germline gives CDR1 SGHDT, CDR2 YYEEEE. This CDR3 contains 13 residues.

This CDR3 reads CASSQDHAGGVTGELFF. The CDR3 DNA sequence: TGCGCCAGCAGCCAAGATCATGCAGGGGGTGTCACCGGGGAGCTGTTTTTT. The chain combines TRBV4-1 with TRBJ2-2; 7 bases map to TRBD1. The length of the CDR3 is 17 residues. CDR1 and CDR2 from the germline V gene are MGHRA and YSYEKL. With 0 bases clipped from V and 4 bases from J, the junction kept 8 bases outside the gene matches.

The genes are TRBV5-1 and TRBJ2-7; 7 bases line up with TRBD2. The CDR3 is made up of 14 amino acids. J lost 5 bases, V lost 3 bases, and 8 bases had no gene match. In germline, CDR1 is SGHRS, CDR2 YFSETQ. CDR3 nucleotides: TGCGCCAGCAGCTACCTTTCGGGGGGACACGAGCAGTACTTC. Its protein product is CASSYLSGGHEQYF.

The rearrangement joins TRBV7-9 to TRBJ1-1; no definite D call. Germline V lookup: CDR1 SEHNR, CDR2 FQNEAQ (reference sequence). This CDR3 has 15 residues. Trimming cost V 3 bases and J 1 base, with 12 bases left between them. The CDR3 DNA follows: TGTGCCAGCAGCTTGAGGGTCGGAAGGAACACTGAAGCTTTCTTT. Translated, it gives CASSLRVGRNTEAFF.